Sequencing of this T cell receptor beta chain was carried out in a study of OX40 agonist ivuxolimab in advanced cancers. Points from the study as a whole: Certain nonresponders likewise exhibited a low normalized T-cell clonal expansion. Among expanded peripheral T cells, antigen specificity went undetermined. Fewer expanded clones were found on average in CD4+ than in CD8+ T cells.

With respect to this clone: The antigen is undetermined.

Individuals having autoimmune disease history or systemic immunosuppression were not enrolled. The germline V gene has CDR1 SQVTM and CDR2 ANQGSEA. Trimming shortened V by 6 bases and J by 3 bases, and 12 bases separated the two germline ends. The CDR3 has 12 amino acids. Repertoires were generated with immunoSEQ multiplex PCR, while TCRdb's copy carries only in-frame clones and drops some. The data contain tens of thousands of clones, about 88% of them seen just once; the ten biggest clones take up under 8%. This TCR was recovered from an adult with an advanced solid tumor such as melanoma, head and neck, liver or kidney cancer. V is TRBV29-1 and J is TRBJ2-7; D is perhaps TRBD2 (5 bases). Sequences were derived from CD4+ or CD8+ T cells sorted from blood, sampled in a trial of the OX40 agonist ivuxolimab. CDR3 amino acids: CSVAPTSYEQYF. The DNA for the CDR3 is TGCAGCGTCGCCCCCACTAGCTACGAGCAGTACTTC.